Given below is one T cell receptor beta chain in context. Profiled with immunoSEQ multiplex PCR; TCRdb holds only in-frame clones, not every one. The sample holds 270,000 or so clones, roughly nine tenths seen once. These data come from a study of blood T cell repertoires in COVID-19. Trimming cost V 5 bases and J 5 bases; bases outside gene matches: 4. This CDR3 is built from 14 residues. Per germline, CDR1 SNHLY and CDR2 FYNNEI. Sequencing input: peripheral blood. The sequence was obtained from a woman aged 25 to 39 with COVID-19, enrolled during active disease. V gene TRBV2 combines with J gene TRBJ2-7; 12 nucleotides match TRBD1. The CDR3 DNA reads as TGTGCCAGCAGTACGGGACAGGGGGCCGACGAGCAGTACTTC. It encodes CASSTGQGADEQYF.